This T cell receptor beta chain was recovered during a study of human T cells and chemical hapten exposure. As for the study in general: Patients got weekly scalp diphenylcyclopropenone doses over the approximately 25-week study.

Trimming pared 6 bases from V and 5 bases from J, leaving 11 bases between. The germline V gene encodes CDR1 SGHTA and CDR2 FQGNSA. The length of the CDR3 is 12 residues. This clonotype was recorded many times. What it binds is unknown. Study conclusions and caveats: In the PT1 data, expanded TCR counts showed a positive correlation with patch test score. No alteration of TCRs above 1 in 1000 frequency was seen with DPC sensitization. Expanded TCRs formed significantly more large CDR3 similarity clusters than controls.

TCRdb re-derived calls from the RACE reads in MiXCR, one entry per CDR3 protein. The sample lists about 110,000 distinct CDR3 sequences, approximately 8.8% occurring once. Time point meaning: patch test 2, 6 weeks after DPC sensitization. Treatment meaning: therapeutic diphenylcyclopropenone sensitization with weekly scalp DPC. This specimen consisted of whole blood, obtained in connection with sensitization to the hapten diphenylcyclopropenone (DPC). J is TRBJ2-7 and V is TRBV7-2, with D possibly being TRBD2 (6 bases). This receptor was taken from a woman aged 40 to 50 with alopecia areata. Some clones in this sample may be carry-over from other donors' samples. The CDR3 DNA sequence: TGTGCCAGCAGTGACCGGGGGAACGAGCAGTACTTC. Encoded protein: CASSDRGNEQYF.